This entry lists 3 T cell receptor beta chains sequenced from one sample in a study of neurological immune-mediated disorders. TCRdb called the 5' RACE reads again in MiXCR, with one record for every CDR3 protein. The profile covers about 21,000 distinct CDR3 sequences, with 15% to 20% appearing a single time and around 7% taken by the ten largest. The source material was CD8+ T cells from blood. The receptors here all came from a woman between 18 and 30 years old with multiple sclerosis.

The table lists this clonotype with many counts. The chain couples TRBV18 to TRBJ2-7, with D perhaps assigned TRBD1 or TRBD2 (5 bases each). CDR1 KGHSH and CDR2 LQKENI come from the germline V gene. The CDR3 is 16 amino acids. Between the trimmed V and J ends, which lost 2 bases and 2 bases, there was a span of 16 bases. The CDR3 sequence: CASSPGLGVVPYEQYV. The CDR3 nucleotides read TGTGCCAGCTCACCAGGGTTGGGGGTAGTACCCTACGAGCAGTACGTC.

This clonotype was counted at least ten times. The chain is built from TRBV12-3 or TRBV12-4 and TRBJ1-2, with D possibly TRBD1 on 5 matching bases. Trimming left V 2 bases short and J 8 bases short, with 9 bases between. This CDR3 contains 12 residues. CDR3 DNA sequence: TGTGCCAGCAGTTTAACCGGGACCGGCTACACCTTC. It yields the protein CASSLTGTGYTF.

This clonotype was picked up many times. This chain uses TRBV20-1 with TRBJ1-1, with 8 positions matching TRBD1. The V and J ends lost 5 bases and 4 bases, in that order; junction bases with no gene match: 12. This CDR3 is 15 amino acids long. CDR1 is DFQATT and CDR2 is SNEGSKA in the germline V gene (reference sequence). CDR3 sequence: CSAPIRGRGGTEAFF. CDR3 sequence (DNA): TGCAGTGCTCCCATCAGGGGGCGGGGAGGCACTGAAGCTTTCTTT.